The next 31 T cell receptor beta chains were all read from a single sample in a study of cytomegalovirus exposure and HLA in healthy donors. Some clones are missing from TCRdb's copy, which holds only in-frame ones; the method was immunoSEQ multiplex PCR. Seen here are about 65,000 clones, around 90% observed once, and the top ten hold 1.3%. The specimen sequenced was PBMCs. These receptors came from a woman aged 18-30 years in good health and CMV-seronegative.

The genes are TRBV6-6 and TRBJ1-2, with a tentative D call TRBD1 (5 bases). Germline CDR1 is MNHNY and CDR2 is SVGAGI (reference sequence). V gave up 4 bases and J gave up 7 bases, with 13 bases separating them. CDR3 size: 13 residues. The CDR3 nucleotides are TGTGCCAGCAGTTCGGGGACTGGCGGTGGCTACACCTTC. It encodes CASSSGTGGGYTF.

This clone was detected a few times. The chain joins TRBV2 to TRBJ1-1; 7 bases fit TRBD1. The CDR3 is 14 amino acids. The junction had 10 bases not matched to a gene; V was cut back by 6 bases and J by 6 bases. CDR1 SNHLY and CDR2 FYNNEI come from the germline V gene. For the CDR3, the DNA is TGTGCCAGCAGCGTCCTACAGGGGATTGCTGAAGCTTTCTTT. Its protein is CASSVLQGIAEAFF.

The genes are TRBV28 and TRBJ2-1; D might be TRBD1 (6 bases). The V end was cut by 6 bases, the J end by 4 bases, with 13 bases between. Germline CDR1 is MDHEN and CDR2 is SYDVKM. This CDR3 is 14 amino acids long. As DNA, the CDR3 is TGTGCCAGCAGGGCCGGGACAACATACAATGAGCAGTTCTTC. Its translation: CASRAGTTYNEQFF.

The chain recombines TRBV5-1 with TRBJ2-7; D is unresolved. The V and J ends lost 6 bases and 3 bases respectively, with 13 bases between them. CDR3 length: 13 residues. Germline values: CDR1 SGHRS, CDR2 YFSETQ. The CDR3 DNA follows: TGCGCCAGCACCGTCGAGATTGGCTACGAGCAGTACTTC. It yields the protein CASTVEIGYEQYF.

V usage is TRBV2 and J usage is TRBJ2-2; D remains ambiguous. Trimming removed 8 bases from V and 7 bases from J, with 17 bases in between. This CDR3 has 14 amino acids. Germline V CDR1 and CDR2: SNHLY, FYNNEI. CDR3 DNA sequence: TGTGCCAGCCGACTTGGTCCCCAGTTCGGGGAGCTGTTTTTT. It translates to CASRLGPQFGELFF.

Regarding this clone: At one end, the junction sequence differs from germline, possibly due to a read error. This chain links TRBV5-4 with TRBJ1-2; 7 bases are shared with TRBD1. Germline V lookup: CDR1 SGHNT, CDR2 YYREEE (reference sequence). The CDR3 totals 16 residues. The CDR3 DNA reads as TGTGCCAGCAGCTTGGGTGGGACAGCTTCTAATTATGGCTACACCTTC. Translation: CASSLGGTASNYGYTF.

The J gene is TRBJ2-7, the V gene TRBV4-2; TRBD2 might be the D (7 bases). The CDR3 consists of 15 residues. Trimming shortened V by 3 bases and J by 2 bases, and 14 bases separated the two germline ends. Germline V gene sequence: CDR1 LGHNA, CDR2 YNFKEQ. The CDR3 sequence: CASSQGAGATYEQYF. As DNA, the CDR3 is TGTGCCAGCAGCCAGGGGGCGGGGGCGACCTACGAGCAGTACTTC.

Here the CDR3 reads CASSPLNQPQHF. The CDR3 DNA follows: TGTGCCAGCAGTCCACTCAATCAGCCCCAGCATTTT. The genes are TRBV6-5 and TRBJ1-5; D ambiguous. The CDR3 runs 12 residues. Germline V CDR1 and CDR2: MNHEY, SVGAGI. With 5 bases removed from V and 3 bases from J, the gap between germline ends came to 5 bases.

The chain is built from TRBV10-3 and TRBJ1-2, with D tentatively TRBD1 (6 bases). The CDR3 totals 12 residues. The V end was cut by 4 bases, the J end by 6 bases, with 9 bases between. CDR1 is ENHRY and CDR2 is SYGVKD in the germline V gene. This chain's CDR3 is CAISGAGDGYTF. In nucleotides, the CDR3 is TGTGCCATCAGTGGCGCAGGGGATGGCTACACCTTC.

The chain recombines TRBV28 with TRBJ2-7; the D gene is possibly TRBD2 (6 bases). The germline CDR1 and CDR2 sequences are MDHEN and SYDVKM. Trimming took 2 bases from V and 7 from J, leaving 15 bases between them. This CDR3 has 14 residues. CDR3: CASSLGRRREEQYF. DNA of the CDR3: TGTGCCAGCAGTTTAGGGAGGAGAAGGGAGGAGCAGTACTTC.

The chain is built from TRBV9 and TRBJ1-5, with no clear D. CDR1 SGDLS and CDR2 YYNGEE come from the germline V gene. V was cut by 3 bases and J by 15 bases, with 4 bases left in between. This CDR3 region has 8 residues. This CDR3 reads CASSASHF. The CDR3 DNA sequence: TGTGCCAGCAGCGCCTCGCATTTT.

The chain employs TRBV27 and TRBJ2-1; the D is unclear. CDR3 length: 14 residues. Germline V gene sequence: CDR1 MNHEY, CDR2 SMNVEV (reference sequence). V lost 4 bases to trimming and J lost 4 bases, with 11 bases between them. The CDR3 bases are TGTGCCAGCAGTTCAGTGTTGGAGTACAATGAGCAGTTCTTC. Amino acids: CASSSVLEYNEQFF.

This chain uses TRBV7-3 with TRBJ2-1; perhaps TRBD1 as D (5 bases). The germline gives CDR1 SGHTA, CDR2 FQGTGA. This CDR3 is 12 amino acids long. V lost 5 bases and J lost 7, with 9 bases in between. CDR3 sequence (DNA): TGTGCCAGCAGCCCCCAGGGAAATGAGCAGTTCTTC. Amino acids: CASSPQGNEQFF. The full variable domain, in which reference TRBV7-3 and TRBJ2-1 provide the parts outside the CDR3, is GAGVSQTPSNKVTEKGKYVELRCDPISGHTALYWYRQSLGQGPEFLIYFQGTGAADDSGLPNDRFFAVRPEGSVSTLKIQRTERGDSAVYLCASSPQGNEQFFGPGTRLTVL.

J is TRBJ2-1 and V is TRBV28; TRBD1 matches 8 bases. The CDR3 contains 16 residues. Germline loops: CDR1 MDHEN, CDR2 SYDVKM. The ends lost 2 bases at V and 8 bases at J; junction bases unmatched: 11. CDR3 DNA sequence: TGTGCCAGCAGTTTACCCCGCCAGGGGGCTTTTGATGAGCAGTTCTTC. It translates to CASSLPRQGAFDEQFF.

The rearrangement joins TRBV5-1 to TRBJ2-1; 7 nucleotides agree with TRBD1. The germline V gene has CDR1 SGHRS and CDR2 YFSETQ. V was clipped by 0 bases and J by 5 bases; unmatched bases: 5. This CDR3 contains 15 residues. This CDR3 is CASSLARGHDNEQFF. For the CDR3, the DNA is TGCGCCAGCAGCTTGGCTAGGGGGCACGACAATGAGCAGTTCTTC.

The chain recombines TRBV13 with TRBJ1-5; no reliable D call. The CDR3 consists of 15 residues. CDR1 is PRHDT and CDR2 is FYEKMQ in the germline V gene (reference sequence). Trimming shortened V by 5 bases and J by 3 bases, and 14 bases separated the two germline ends. The CDR3 spells CASSPGPQTNQPQHF. Here the CDR3 DNA reads TGTGCCAGCAGCCCAGGCCCACAGACCAATCAGCCCCAGCATTTT.

The V call is TRBV2, the J call TRBJ1-1; D call uncertain. The ends were cut back, 5 bases at V and 4 bases at J, with 11 bases in the middle. The CDR3 loop spans 13 amino acids. The germline gives CDR1 SNHLY, CDR2 FYNNEI. CDR3 loop: CASSLEDLTEAFF. Here the CDR3 DNA reads TGTGCCAGCAGTTTGGAGGATCTCACTGAAGCTTTCTTT.

The V gene is TRBV5-4, the J gene TRBJ2-5, with a tentative D call TRBD1 (6 bases). Per the germline V gene, CDR1 is SGHNT and CDR2 is YYREEE (reference sequence). The CDR3 totals 15 residues. Trimming took 3 bases from V and 3 from J, leaving 15 bases between them. CDR3 DNA: TGTGCCAGCAGCTGGGGCAGGGGCAAGGAAGAGACCCAGTACTTC. Protein sequence: CASSWGRGKEETQYF.

This chain connects TRBV7-8 to TRBJ2-7; 9 bases match TRBD2. Trimming removed 5 bases from V and 3 bases from J; junction bases left unmatched: 11. From germline, CDR1 is SGHVS and CDR2 FQNEAQ. The CDR3 spans 16 residues. DNA of the CDR3: TGTGCCAGCAGCCCAGTAGCGGGAGAGGTCTTCTACGAGCAGTACTTC. It is translated as CASSPVAGEVFYEQYF. The entire variable domain, with the rest obtained from reference TRBV7-8 and TRBJ2-7, is as follows: GAGVSQSPRYKVAKRGQDVALRCDPISGHVSLFWYQQALGQGPEFLTYFQNEAQLDKSGLPSDRFFAERPEGSVSTLKIQRTQQEDSAVYLCASSPVAGEVFYEQYFGPGTRLTVT.

The chain is built from TRBV10-3 and TRBJ2-2, with 10 bases lining up with TRBD1. Trimming took 10 bases from V and 9 from J; bases not matched to a gene: 14. In germline, CDR1 is ENHRY, CDR2 SYGVKD. The length of the CDR3 is 15 residues. The DNA of the CDR3 is TGTGCCACCCAATCGGGACAGGGGATTGACCGGGAGCTGTTTTTT. Its translation: CATQSGQGIDRELFF.

CDR3 residues: CASSPSGGYTDTQYF. Written as DNA, the CDR3 is TGTGCCAGCTCACCCAGCGGGGGCTACACAGATACGCAGTATTTT. The V call is TRBV18, the J call TRBJ2-3, with 8 nucleotides matching TRBD2. The length of the CDR3 is 15 residues. The V gene's germline CDR1 is KGHSH and CDR2 LQKENI. The junction had 4 bases not matched to a gene; V was cut back by 3 bases and J by 2 bases.

The chain recombines TRBV4-2 with TRBJ2-1; 12 bases map to TRBD2. CDR3 size: 16 residues. Germline loops: CDR1 LGHNA, CDR2 YNFKEQ. Trimming removed 5 bases from V and 3 bases from J; junction bases left unmatched: 5. The CDR3 sequence is CASSERTSGIYNEQFF. As DNA, the CDR3 is TGTGCCAGCAGCGAGAGGACTAGCGGGATCTACAATGAGCAGTTCTTC.

The chain combines TRBV5-1 with TRBJ2-5, with 13 bases fitting TRBD2. J was trimmed by 3 bases and V by 4 bases; bases with no gene match: 6. This CDR3 contains 16 residues. Germline loops: CDR1 SGHRS, CDR2 YFSETQ. The CDR3 region has the DNA TGCGCCAGCAGCAACCGACTAGCGGGGGGCGAAGAGACCCAGTACTTC. It codes for CASSNRLAGGEETQYF.

The rearrangement joins TRBV7-6 to TRBJ1-2; 7 bases match TRBD1. The J segment lost 10 bases and the V segment lost 1 base, leaving 3 bases of the junction unmatched. CDR3 length: 12 amino acids. Germline CDR1 SGHVS, CDR2 FNYEAQ. The DNA for the CDR3 is TGTGCCAGCAGCTTAGGGCAGGGGGTCTACACCTTC. Its protein is CASSLGQGVYTF.

The CDR3 DNA sequence: TGCGCCAGCAGCTTGGGACGGGTGAACTACGAGCAGTACTTC. Its protein product is CASSLGRVNYEQYF. This chain uses TRBV5-1 with TRBJ2-7; no reliable D call. Germline CDR1 SGHRS, CDR2 YFSETQ. CDR3 length: 14 amino acids. The germline V and J ends were trimmed by 0 bases and 3 bases, with 10 bases remaining between them.

The J gene is TRBJ2-7, the V gene TRBV9; D possibly corresponds to TRBD1 (6 bases). The germline V gene encodes CDR1 SGDLS and CDR2 YYNGEE. V was trimmed by 3 bases and J by 7 bases, leaving 17 bases between them. This CDR3 comprises 14 residues. The CDR3 protein is CASSANQGLGEQYF. DNA for the CDR3: TGTGCCAGCAGCGCAAACCAGGGGCTGGGGGAGCAGTACTTC.

V is TRBV27 and J is TRBJ1-1; D is unclear. The CDR3 has 14 residues. V lost 2 bases and J lost 2, with 9 bases in between. Germline V gene sequence: CDR1 MNHEY, CDR2 SMNVEV (reference sequence). In nucleotides, the CDR3 is TGTGCCAGCAGTTTAAGATCCGGTAACACTGAAGCTTTCTTT. Residues: CASSLRSGNTEAFF.

The chain uses TRBV11-1 and TRBJ2-5; possible D gene TRBD1, 6 bases. Germline CDR1 SGHAT, CDR2 FQDESV (reference sequence). The CDR3 spans 13 residues. Deletions cut 5 bases from V and 1 base from J, with 8 bases between. CDR3 region: CASSPDSQETQYF. The CDR3 DNA follows: TGTGCCAGCAGCCCGGACAGCCAAGAGACCCAGTACTTC.

This chain uses TRBV27 with TRBJ1-4, with 8 bases identical to TRBD1. Germline V gives CDR1 MNHEY, CDR2 SMNVEV (reference sequence). Trimming removed 5 bases from V and 8 bases from J; junction bases left unmatched: 7. The CDR3 runs to 14 residues. The CDR3 sequence: CASSPGGAEEKLFF. In DNA form, the CDR3 reads TGTGCCAGCAGTCCAGGGGGCGCGGAGGAAAAACTGTTTTTT.

The chain employs TRBV15 and TRBJ2-5, with 12 positions matching TRBD2. The V and J ends lost 2 bases and 5 bases, in that order; junction bases with no gene match: 6. Germline V gene sequence: CDR1 LNHNV, CDR2 YYDKDF (reference sequence). The CDR3 spans 16 residues. Here the CDR3 DNA reads TGTGCCACCAGCAGACCTCTAGCGGGGGGGCCGGAGACCCAGTACTTC. Translated: CATSRPLAGGPETQYF.

The rearrangement uses TRBV27 and TRBJ2-1; 9 bases line up with TRBD2. V trimming: 10 bases; J trimming: 2 bases; junction bases outside the gene matches: 6. CDR1 is MNHEY, CDR2 SMNVEV, per germline (reference sequence). The CDR3 contains 14 residues. CDR3 sequence (DNA): TGTGCCACCTACAGCGGGGGGCCCTACAATGAGCAGTTCTTC. Its translation: CATYSGGPYNEQFF.